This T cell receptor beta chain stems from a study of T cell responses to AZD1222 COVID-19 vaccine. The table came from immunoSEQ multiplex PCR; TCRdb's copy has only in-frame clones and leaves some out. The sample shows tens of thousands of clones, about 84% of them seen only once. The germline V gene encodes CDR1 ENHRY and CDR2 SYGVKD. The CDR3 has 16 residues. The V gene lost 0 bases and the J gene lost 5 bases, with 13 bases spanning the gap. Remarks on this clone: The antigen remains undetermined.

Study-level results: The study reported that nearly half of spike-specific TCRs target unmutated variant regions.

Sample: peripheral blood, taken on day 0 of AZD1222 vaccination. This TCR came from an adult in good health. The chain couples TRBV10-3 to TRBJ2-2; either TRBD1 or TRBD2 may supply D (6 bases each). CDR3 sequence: CAISESGGRATGELFF. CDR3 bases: TGTGCCATCAGTGAGTCGGGGGGCCGGGCTACCGGGGAGCTGTTTTTT.